These T cell receptor beta chains were read from a single sample in a study of beta chain features in type 1 diabetes. The method was immunoSEQ multiplex PCR; TCRdb's version includes in-frame clones alone and lacks a portion of them. The table records 150,000 to 190,000 clones, around a tenth of them present only once. The sample consisted of central memory CD4+ T cells from blood. The receptors derive from a man aged 30 to 39 with type 1 diabetes. Each CDR3 is given with its conserved first and last residue. D genes are given only for firm matches. Clone size is not always given. Where it is, it says once, few, many or a class for expanded clones.

D,size,J,V,DNA,CDR3
TRBD2,.,TRBJ2-7,TRBV18,TGTGCCAGCTCAACCGGGACTAGCGCCGACTACGAGCAGTACTTC,CASSTGTSADYEQYF
TRBD2,few,TRBJ2-7,TRBV7-2,TGTGCCAGCAGCCCTGAGCGGGGCAGGCCTCAGTACTTC,CASSPERGRPQYF
.,few,TRBJ1-2,TRBV21-1,TGTGCCAGCAGCAAAGGCTCGGGACAGACCAAAAGTAGCTATGGCTACACCTTC,CASSKGSGQTKSSYGYTF
.,few,TRBJ2-7,TRBV19,TGTGCCAGTCGCAAGGGCGGATTGGGGGCCGGTGCGATCTACGAGCAGTACTTC,CASRKGGLGAGAIYEQYF
TRBD2,few,TRBJ2-5,TRBV7-8,TGTGCCAGCAGCCATGCAGCGGGGGGAGAGACCCAGTACTTC,CASSHAAGGETQYF
.,.,TRBJ2-7,TRBV27,TGTGCCAGCAGTTTATTGGCGGGACAGACGTACGAGCAGTACTTC,CASSLLAGQTYEQYF
TRBD2,few,TRBJ2-1,TRBV6-1,TGTGCCAGCAGTGACGTCGGGGCGGGAGAGGATGAGCAGTTCTTC,CASSDVGAGEDEQFF
.,.,TRBJ1-1,TRBV4-2,TGTGCCAGCAGCCGAGCGACCGGCATCCGTAGCACTGAAGCTTTCTTT,CASSRATGIRSTEAFF
.,few,TRBJ2-5,TRBV18,TGTGCCAGCTCACCACCGGAACTGGCGGGAGAGACCCAGTACTTC,CASSPPELAGETQYF
.,few,TRBJ1-1,TRBV27,TGTGCCAGCACCTCAGACAGAGGCAAAGCTTTCTTT,CASTSDRGKAFF
TRBD1,.,TRBJ1-5,TRBV19,TGTGCCAGTACCAGGGACAGGGGCGGTAGCAATCAGCCCCAGCATTTT,CASTRDRGGSNQPQHF
TRBD2,.,TRBJ2-7,TRBV10-2,TGCGCCAGCGAAATGGGACTAGCGGGTGGCTACGAGCAGTACTTC,CASEMGLAGGYEQYF
.,.,TRBJ2-7,TRBV11-2,TGTGCCAGCAGCTCCACAGGTGGCAACGAGCAGTACTTC,CASSSTGGNEQYF
TRBD2,many,TRBJ2-3,TRBV5-4,TGTGCCAGCAGCTTGGTGGGGGGACTACCCACAGATACGCAGTATTTT,CASSLVGGLPTDTQYF
TRBD2,few,TRBJ2-2,TRBV27,TGTGCCAGCAGTTTTGGACTAGCGGGAAACACCGGGGAGCTGTTTTTT,CASSFGLAGNTGELFF
TRBD2,few,TRBJ2-1,TRBV5-6,TGTGCCAGCAGCTTACCGGGACTAGCGGGCCATGAGCAGTTCTTC,CASSLPGLAGHEQFF
TRBD2,.,TRBJ2-1,TRBV27,TGTGCCAGTACCGGGACTAGCGGGACTAATGAGCAGTTCTTC,CASTGTSGTNEQFF
.,.,TRBJ1-5,TRBV7-2,TGTGCCAGCAGGCAAGACAGCGGCAATCAGCCCCAGCATTTT,CASRQDSGNQPQHF
TRBD2,few,TRBJ2-1,TRBV30,TGTGCCTGGAATAGCGGGAGGGCTTTGGGGGAGCAGTTCTTC,CAWNSGRALGEQFF
.,.,TRBJ2-7,TRBV10-3,TGTGCCATCAGTGCTTCCACAGGGTCCAACGAGCAGTACTTC,CAISASTGSNEQYF
.,few,TRBJ2-1,TRBV7-2,TGTGCCAGCAGCGACCGGGGTACGGAGCAGTTCTTC,CASSDRGTEQFF
.,.,TRBJ1-1,TRBV5-4,TGTGCCAGCAGCTTGGCCGGCAGGGAAAACACTGAAGCTTTCTTT,CASSLAGRENTEAFF
TRBD2,few,TRBJ2-3,TRBV4-2,TGTGCCAGCAGCCAAGATCGTAGCGGGGGATACACAGATACGCAGTATTTT,CASSQDRSGGYTDTQYF
.,few,TRBJ1-5,TRBV7-8,TGTGCCAGCAGCCCGAGGGTCAATCAGCCCCAGCATTTT,CASSPRVNQPQHF
TRBD1,.,TRBJ2-7,TRBV14,TGTGCCAGCAGCCAAGATATGGGACAGGGGCGCGGCGAGCAGTACTTC,CASSQDMGQGRGEQYF
TRBD1,.,TRBJ2-7,TRBV30,TGTGCCTGGAGTGAGAGACAGGGGCTATACTTC,CAWSERQGLYF
.,.,TRBJ2-1,TRBV10-3,TGTGCCATCAGTGAGCAGGGGGGTACATTCGGTGAGCAGTTCTTC,CAISEQGGTFGEQFF
.,.,TRBJ1-2,TRBV18,TGTGCCAGCTCACCGAGGGAAGATGGCTACACCTTC,CASSPREDGYTF
.,.,TRBJ2-1,TRBV25-1,TGTGCCAGCAGTGAACAGGGATTTGAGCAGTTCTTC,CASSEQGFEQFF
TRBD1,.,TRBJ2-3,TRBV6-1,TGTGCCAGCAGTCCTGGACAGGGCGCAGATACGCAGTATTTT,CASSPGQGADTQYF
.,few,TRBJ2-5,TRBV5-1,TGCGCCAGCAGCTTAAGGACAGCCCAAGAGACCCAGTACTTC,CASSLRTAQETQYF
TRBD1,.,TRBJ1-2,TRBV30,TGTGCCTGGATGGACAGGGCTGGGGGGGGCTACACCTTC,CAWMDRAGGGYTF
TRBD2,.,TRBJ2-7,TRBV6-6,TGTGCCAGCAGTTACTCTCTAGCGGGAGGCCCGGGGGAGCAGTACTTC,CASSYSLAGGPGEQYF
TRBD1,few,TRBJ1-1,TRBV5-1,TGCGCCAGCAGCTGGAGGGGACAGGTGAACACTGAAGCTTTCTTT,CASSWRGQVNTEAFF
TRBD1,.,TRBJ1-2,TRBV7-2,TGTGCCAGCAGCCCCGGACGAGAGACAGGGCGCAGCGGCTACACCTTC,CASSPGRETGRSGYTF
.,.,TRBJ2-1,TRBV7-3,TGTGCCAGCAGCTCCGGACAGTACAATGAGCAGTTCTTC,CASSSGQYNEQFF
TRBD1,.,TRBJ2-5,TRBV5-6,TGTGCCAGCAGCGATCCGGGACAGCAAGAGACCCAGTACTTC,CASSDPGQQETQYF
.,.,TRBJ1-1,TRBV11-2,TGTGCCAGCAGTCGGACACTTGAAGCTTTCTTT,CASSRTLEAFF
TRBD1,few,TRBJ1-5,TRBV5-1,TGCGCCAGCAGCCAGGGACAGAATCAGCCCCAGCATTTT,CASSQGQNQPQHF
.,many,TRBJ1-1,TRBV4-3,TGCGCCAGCAGCCAGGAACAGATGAACACTGAAGCTTTCTTT,CASSQEQMNTEAFF
TRBD2,.,TRBJ2-1,TRBV5-1,TGCGCCAGCAGCTCTAGCGGCTCCTACAATGAGCAGTTCTTC,CASSSSGSYNEQFF
.,.,TRBJ1-2,TRBV29-1,TGCAGCGTTGACTCCCAGGGCTGGGGCTACACCTTC,CSVDSQGWGYTF
TRBD1,.,TRBJ2-7,TRBV5-1,TGCGCCAGCAGCTTACAGGGGGAAATATGGAACGAGCAGTACTTC,CASSLQGEIWNEQYF
.,.,TRBJ2-1,TRBV7-8,TGTGCCAGCAGCTTCCGTCCGGTAGCGGAGGGGCATGAGCAGTTCTTC,CASSFRPVAEGHEQFF
TRBD2,.,TRBJ2-5,TRBV2,TGTGCCAGCACTAGCGGGCTACAAGAGACCCAGTACTTC,CASTSGLQETQYF
.,.,TRBJ2-4,TRBV7-2,TGTGCCAGCAGCTTCCAAACGGTAGCCAAAAACATTCAGTACTTC,CASSFQTVAKNIQYF
.,few,TRBJ1-2,TRBV7-2,TGTGCCAGCAGCTTATATTCTTACTATGGCTACACCTTC,CASSLYSYYGYTF
TRBD2,few,TRBJ2-1,TRBV5-6,TGTGCCAGCAGCCTCTCACTAGCGGGCTACCATGAGCAGTTCTTC,CASSLSLAGYHEQFF
TRBD1,few,TRBJ1-3,TRBV28,TGTGCCAGCAGTTTGGGGGACAGGGGCTCTGGAAACACCATATATTTT,CASSLGDRGSGNTIYF
.,.,TRBJ1-1,TRBV7-8,TGTGCCAGCAGCTTTTCCTTGAACACTGAAGCTTTCTTT,CASSFSLNTEAFF
.,.,TRBJ2-7,TRBV7-8,TGTGCCAGCAGCTTAGTGGCAGGGGATCTCTACGAGCAGTACTTC,CASSLVAGDLYEQYF
TRBD1,.,TRBJ1-2,TRBV19,TGTGCCAGCTCCGTGGACAGGGGCTATGGCTACACCTTC,CASSVDRGYGYTF
TRBD2,.,TRBJ2-2,TRBV2,TGTGCCAGCACTATAGCGGGAGGGCCGGGCACCGGGGAGCTGTTTTTT,CASTIAGGPGTGELFF
.,few,TRBJ2-2,TRBV9,TGTGCCAGCAGCCCTCGACAAACGAACACCGGGGAGCTGTTTTTT,CASSPRQTNTGELFF
.,medium-sized,TRBJ2-1,TRBV28,TGTGCCAGCAGTTTAGCGGGGCTCCCAGAGCAGTTCTTC,CASSLAGLPEQFF
.,.,TRBJ2-7,TRBV7-9,TGTGCCAGCAGCTTTTACAACGAGCAGTACTTC,CASSFYNEQYF
TRBD2,few,TRBJ2-1,TRBV7-3,TGTGCCAGCAGCGCTAGCGGGAGCTCCTACAATGAGCAGTTCTTC,CASSASGSSYNEQFF
TRBD2,.,TRBJ2-7,TRBV7-2,TGTGCCAGCAGCTTAGGAAGCGGACTAGCGAACGAGCAGTACTTC,CASSLGSGLANEQYF
TRBD2,.,TRBJ2-7,TRBV9,TGTGCCAGCAGCGTCACTAGCGGGTACGAGCAGTACTTC,CASSVTSGYEQYF
TRBD2,.,TRBJ2-5,TRBV18,TGTGCCAGCTCACCCGACCTTAGCGGGAGGACCCAGTACTTC,CASSPDLSGRTQYF